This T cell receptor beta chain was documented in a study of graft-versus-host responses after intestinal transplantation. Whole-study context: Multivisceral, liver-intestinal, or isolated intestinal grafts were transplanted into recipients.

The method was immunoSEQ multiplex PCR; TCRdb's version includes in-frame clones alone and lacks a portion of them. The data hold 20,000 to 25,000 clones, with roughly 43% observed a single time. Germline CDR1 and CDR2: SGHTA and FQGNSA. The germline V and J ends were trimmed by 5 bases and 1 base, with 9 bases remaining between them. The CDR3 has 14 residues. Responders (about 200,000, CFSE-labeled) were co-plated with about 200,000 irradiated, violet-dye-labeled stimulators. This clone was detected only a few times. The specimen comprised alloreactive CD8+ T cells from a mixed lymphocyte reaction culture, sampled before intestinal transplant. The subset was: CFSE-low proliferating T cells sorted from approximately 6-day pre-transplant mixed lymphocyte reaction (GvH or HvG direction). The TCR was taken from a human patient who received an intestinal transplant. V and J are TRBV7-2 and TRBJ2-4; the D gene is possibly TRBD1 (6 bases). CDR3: CASSLQGAKNIQYF. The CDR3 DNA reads TGTGCCAGCAGCCTACAGGGTGCCAAAAACATTCAGTACTTC.